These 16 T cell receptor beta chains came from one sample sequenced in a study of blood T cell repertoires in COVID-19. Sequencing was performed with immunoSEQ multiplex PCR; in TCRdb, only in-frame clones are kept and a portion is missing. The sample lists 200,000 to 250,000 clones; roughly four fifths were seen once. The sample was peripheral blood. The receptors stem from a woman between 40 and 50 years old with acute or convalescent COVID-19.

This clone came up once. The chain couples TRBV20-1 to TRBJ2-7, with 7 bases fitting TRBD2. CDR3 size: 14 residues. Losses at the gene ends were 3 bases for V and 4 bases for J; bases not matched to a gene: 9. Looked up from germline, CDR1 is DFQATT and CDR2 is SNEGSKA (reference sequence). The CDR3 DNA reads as TGCAGTGCTAGTTCTCTAGCGGTTTTATACGAGCAGTACTTC. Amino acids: CSASSLAVLYEQYF.

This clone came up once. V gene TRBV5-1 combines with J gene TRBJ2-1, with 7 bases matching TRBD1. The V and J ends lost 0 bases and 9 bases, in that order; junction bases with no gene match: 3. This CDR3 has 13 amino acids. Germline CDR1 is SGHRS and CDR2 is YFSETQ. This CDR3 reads CASSLASGGEQFF. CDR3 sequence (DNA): TGCGCCAGCAGCTTGGCGTCAGGGGGTGAGCAGTTCTTC.

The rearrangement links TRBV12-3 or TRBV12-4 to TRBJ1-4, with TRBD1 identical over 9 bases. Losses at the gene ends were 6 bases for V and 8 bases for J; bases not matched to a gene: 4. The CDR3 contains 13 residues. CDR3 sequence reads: CASRDRGREKLFF. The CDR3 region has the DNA TGTGCCAGCAGAGACAGGGGGAGGGAAAAACTGTTTTTT.

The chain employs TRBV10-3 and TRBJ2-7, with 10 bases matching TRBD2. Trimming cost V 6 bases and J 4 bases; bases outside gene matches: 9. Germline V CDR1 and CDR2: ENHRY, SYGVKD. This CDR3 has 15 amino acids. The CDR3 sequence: CAIRFGLAAFYEQYF. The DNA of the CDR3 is TGTGCCATCAGATTTGGACTAGCGGCATTTTACGAGCAGTACTTC.

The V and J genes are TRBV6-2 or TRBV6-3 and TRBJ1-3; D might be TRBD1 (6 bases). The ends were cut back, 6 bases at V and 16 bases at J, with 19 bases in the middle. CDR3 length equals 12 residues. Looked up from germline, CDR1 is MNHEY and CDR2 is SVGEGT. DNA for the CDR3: TGTGCCAGCAGCCGCCCGAATGGACAGAACTATTTT. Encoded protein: CASSRPNGQNYF.

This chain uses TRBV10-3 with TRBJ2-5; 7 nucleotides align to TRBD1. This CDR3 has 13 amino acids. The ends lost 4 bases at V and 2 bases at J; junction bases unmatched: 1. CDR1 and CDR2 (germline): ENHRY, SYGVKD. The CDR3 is CAISVTGQETQYF. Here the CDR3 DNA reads TGTGCCATCAGTGTGACAGGGCAAGAGACCCAGTACTTC.

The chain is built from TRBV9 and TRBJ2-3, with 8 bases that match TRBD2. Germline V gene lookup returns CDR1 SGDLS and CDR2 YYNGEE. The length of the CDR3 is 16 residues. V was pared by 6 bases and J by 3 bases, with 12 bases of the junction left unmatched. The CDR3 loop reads CASTRGGTRTTDTQYF. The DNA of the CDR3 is TGTGCCAGCACCCGGGGGGGGACTAGAACTACAGATACGCAGTATTTT.

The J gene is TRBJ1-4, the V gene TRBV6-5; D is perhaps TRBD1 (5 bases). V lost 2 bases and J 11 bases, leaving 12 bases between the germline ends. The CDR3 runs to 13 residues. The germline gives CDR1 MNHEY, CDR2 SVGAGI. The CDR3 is CASSYARRGKLFF. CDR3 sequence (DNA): TGTGCCAGCAGTTACGCTCGACGGGGGAAACTGTTTTTT.

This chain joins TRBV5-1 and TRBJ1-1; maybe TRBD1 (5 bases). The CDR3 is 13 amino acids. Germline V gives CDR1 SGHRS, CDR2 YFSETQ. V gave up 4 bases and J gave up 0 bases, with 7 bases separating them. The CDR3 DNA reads TGCGCCAGCAGCCGGGGGATGAACACTGAAGCTTTCTTT. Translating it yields CASSRGMNTEAFF.

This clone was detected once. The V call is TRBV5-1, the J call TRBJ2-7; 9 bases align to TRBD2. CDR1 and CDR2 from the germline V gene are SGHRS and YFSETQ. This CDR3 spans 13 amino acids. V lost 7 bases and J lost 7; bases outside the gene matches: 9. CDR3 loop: CASQRGELGEQYF. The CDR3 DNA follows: TGCGCCAGCCAGCGGGGGGAGCTCGGGGAGCAGTACTTC.

This chain's CDR3 is CASRTSGKSYEQYF. The CDR3 DNA follows: TGTGCCAGTAGAACAAGCGGGAAAAGCTACGAGCAGTACTTC. J is TRBJ2-7 and V is TRBV19; TRBD2 aligns across 7 bases. This CDR3 is built from 14 residues. V lost 6 bases, J lost 3 bases, and 8 bases stayed unmatched. Germline V gives CDR1 LNHDA, CDR2 SQIVND (reference sequence).

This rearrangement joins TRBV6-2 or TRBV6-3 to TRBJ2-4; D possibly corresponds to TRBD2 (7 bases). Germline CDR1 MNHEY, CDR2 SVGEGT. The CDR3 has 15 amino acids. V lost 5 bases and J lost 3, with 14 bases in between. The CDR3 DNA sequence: TGTGCCAGCAGTCCCGCAGGGGAGGGCAAAAACATTCAGTACTTC. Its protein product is CASSPAGEGKNIQYF.

CDR3 sequence reads: CASSMTGNTEAFF. In DNA, the CDR3 is TGCGCCAGCTCGATGACAGGGAACACTGAAGCTTTCTTT. The chain is built from TRBV5-1 and TRBJ1-1, with a weak D call TRBD1 (6 bases). Trimming left V 7 bases short and J 1 base short, with 11 bases between. Germline loops: CDR1 SGHRS, CDR2 YFSETQ. This CDR3 spans 13 amino acids.

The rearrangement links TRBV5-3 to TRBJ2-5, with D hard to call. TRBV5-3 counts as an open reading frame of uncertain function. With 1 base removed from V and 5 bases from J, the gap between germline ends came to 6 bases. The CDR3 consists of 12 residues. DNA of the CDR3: TGTGCCAGAAGCTTGTTGAGGGAGACCCAGTACTTC. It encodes CARSLLRETQYF.

CDR3 sequence reads: CAISVPTTPGQVSYEQYF. In nucleotides, the CDR3 is TGTGCCATCAGTGTCCCCACTACTCCGGGACAGGTGAGCTACGAGCAGTACTTC. This chain uses TRBV10-3 with TRBJ2-7; the match to TRBD1 covers 8 bases. The CDR3 totals 18 residues. Germline values: CDR1 ENHRY, CDR2 SYGVKD. With V trimmed by 4 bases and J by 3 bases, 17 bases remained unmatched.

CDR3 sequence (DNA): TGTGCCAGCAGCTTGGGGGGGACCGGTTTCCATACAGAGCAGTTCTTC. Its translation is CASSLGGTGFHTEQFF. The J gene is TRBJ2-1, the V gene TRBV7-3, with 7 nucleotides matching TRBD2. CDR1 SGHTA and CDR2 FQGTGA come from the germline V gene. The CDR3 is 16 amino acids. Trimming at V came to 3 bases and at J to 10 bases, leaving 15 bases not matched to a gene. Using reference TRBV7-3 and TRBJ2-1 for the parts outside the CDR3, the full variable domain is GAGVSQTPSNKVTEKGKYVELRCDPISGHTALYWYRQSLGQGPEFLIYFQGTGAADDSGLPNDRFFAVRPEGSVSTLKIQRTERGDSAVYLCASSLGGTGFHTEQFFGPGTRLTVL.